The entry below gives a single T cell receptor (beta chain) sequence along with its context. Its antigen remains unknown. The germline V and J ends were trimmed by 7 bases and 9 bases, with 22 bases remaining between them. The CDR3 is made up of 15 amino acids. Germline V lookup: CDR1 LNHDA, CDR2 SQIVND (reference sequence). The sample comes from a study of T cell responses to AZD1222 COVID-19 vaccine. Findings and caveats of the study: The study sampled repertoires only after the peak T cell response. The donor group comprised mostly white British people and more females; the analysis possibly underestimated clonal diversity. The span of vaccine-associated CD4 TCRs extended across spike, with dominance at 160-218 and 743-854.

Clones were sequenced by immunoSEQ multiplex PCR, and TCRdb holds only the in-frame ones, with some missing. The sample holds over 65,000 clones, about 90% seen once. The sequenced sample was peripheral blood, obtained on day 0 of MenACWY control vaccination. The chain uses TRBV19 and TRBJ2-1; TRBD1 is a possible D gene (6 bases). The sequence was collected from an adult in good health. The chain's CDR3 is CASKLSTGSWREQFF. The CDR3 DNA reads as TGTGCCAGTAAATTGAGCACAGGGAGTTGGCGTGAGCAGTTCTTC.